The 9 T cell receptor beta chains reported below all come from one sample, sequenced in a study of cytomegalovirus exposure and HLA in healthy donors. Vbeta (60) and Jbeta (13) primers were used in the PCR. Profiled with immunoSEQ multiplex PCR; TCRdb holds only in-frame clones, not every one. Found here are about 170,000 clones, around 80% of them singletons; the top ten hold less than 1%. What was sequenced was PBMCs. These receptors came from a female donor in good health and CMV-seronegative.

The rearrangement uses TRBV4-2 and TRBJ2-5; perhaps TRBD2 as D (6 bases). CDR3 size: 18 residues. Per the germline V gene, CDR1 is LGHNA and CDR2 is YNFKEQ. The germline V and J ends were trimmed by 5 bases and 1 base, with 23 bases remaining between them. The CDR3 DNA is TGTGCCAGCAGCTTACGGGACGTAAAGTCGGGGGTCCAAGAGACCCAGTACTTC. Translated: CASSLRDVKSGVQETQYF.

The rearrangement uses TRBV19 and TRBJ2-4; D might be TRBD2 (5 bases). CDR3 length equals 15 residues. V lost 3 bases and J lost 0, with 9 bases in between. From germline, CDR1 is LNHDA and CDR2 SQIVND (reference sequence). The DNA for the CDR3 is TGTGCCAGTAGTATTATCGGGGTAGCCAAAAACATTCAGTACTTC. Encoded protein: CASSIIGVAKNIQYF.

The chain carries TRBV5-6 and TRBJ2-7; weak D call: TRBD1 (6 bases). The CDR3 is 13 amino acids. Germline lookup yields CDR1 SGHDT and CDR2 YYEEEE. V lost 2 bases and J 9 bases, leaving 15 bases between the germline ends. CDR3 nucleotide sequence: TGTGCCAGCAGCTTTGGGCAGGGGACGGGGCAGTACTTC. It specifies CASSFGQGTGQYF.

The chain has TRBV6-5 and TRBJ1-3; unclear D gene. The CDR3 extends over 14 amino acids. Trimming took off 8 bases at V and 0 bases at J, with 11 bases between the two ends. CDR1 and CDR2 from the germline V gene are MNHEY and SVGAGI. CDR3 protein: CASRESYSGNTIYF. For the CDR3, the DNA is TGTGCCAGCCGGGAAAGTTACTCTGGAAACACCATATATTTT.

The chain employs TRBV5-1 and TRBJ2-3; maybe TRBD2 (7 bases). V was trimmed by 3 bases and J by 1 base, leaving 12 bases between them. Germline loops: CDR1 SGHRS, CDR2 YFSETQ. The CDR3 loop spans 15 amino acids. Written as DNA, the CDR3 is TGCGCCAGCAGCTGGGGGGGCGGGGGCACAGATACGCAGTATTTT. It yields the protein CASSWGGGGTDTQYF.

This clone was seen a handful of times. The chain has TRBV19 and TRBJ2-5, with 9 nucleotides matching TRBD1. V shed 5 bases, J shed 5 bases, and the junction held 6 bases outside the gene matches. CDR1 and CDR2 from the germline V gene are LNHDA and SQIVND (reference sequence). The CDR3 covers 14 residues. In DNA form, the CDR3 reads TGTGCCAGTAGTCGGGGACAGGGAGTGGAGACCCAGTACTTC. Residues: CASSRGQGVETQYF.

The chain recombines TRBV6-5 with TRBJ1-6; 7 nucleotides align to TRBD1. From germline, CDR1 is MNHEY and CDR2 SVGAGI. This CDR3 comprises 15 residues. V shed 10 bases, J shed 4 bases, and the junction held 10 bases outside the gene matches. DNA of the CDR3: TGTGCCACTGCCGCGGGACAGACTTATAATTCACCCCTCCACTTT. Encoded protein: CATAAGQTYNSPLHF.

The sample holds a few counts of this clone. In nucleotides, the CDR3 is TGTGCCAGCAGTTCGGGACAGGGAGATCAGCCCCAGCATTTT. It specifies CASSSGQGDQPQHF. V and J are TRBV28 and TRBJ1-5, with TRBD1 identical over 9 bases. Germline CDR1 reads MDHEN; CDR2 reads SYDVKM. The CDR3 covers 14 residues. Losses at the gene ends were 4 bases for V and 5 bases for J; bases not matched to a gene: 3.

This clone showed up just a few times. The genes are TRBV10-2 and TRBJ2-7, with TRBD1 matching 7 bases. The CDR3 has 13 residues. Germline CDR1 WSHSY, CDR2 SAAADI. The junction had 7 bases not matched to a gene; V was cut back by 7 bases and J by 4 bases. The CDR3 loop reads CASTGADRYEQYF. As DNA, the CDR3 is TGCGCCAGCACTGGGGCGGACAGGTACGAGCAGTACTTC.